The clone carrying this T cell receptor beta chain has just a few counts. Participant age was about 18 to 89 years, and participants resided in 25 or so US areas. V dropped 1 base and J dropped 6; count of bases not matched to a gene: 10. The germline V gene encodes CDR1 SGHNT and CDR2 YYREEE (reference sequence). The CDR3 has 17 residues. In the authors' methods: Reference gene primer amplification in the assay estimated nucleated cell counts. Sequencing used immunoSEQ multiplex PCR; TCRdb keeps in-frame clones, though not all of them. V, J and clone size derive from that table, while D and trimming were established from the DNA sequence. This sample has 200,000 to 250,000 clones, with 75% to 90% found just once. The source of the sample is a study of blood T cell repertoires in COVID-19.

The sequenced sample was PBMCs or T cells enriched from blood (not recorded which). The chain couples TRBV5-4 to TRBJ1-1, with 12 bases aligning to TRBD1. The receptor was derived from a woman in her twenties or thirties who had been exposed to COVID-19. The CDR3 coding sequence is TGTGCCAGCAGCTTGTGGGGACAGGGGGCGAGTGGAGCTGAAGCTTTCTTT. This gives the protein CASSLWGQGASGAEAFF.